Reported below is one TCR beta chain. No antigen is known for it. Per the germline V gene, CDR1 is SGHTS and CDR2 is YDEGEE. The CDR3 contains 16 residues. V was pared by 4 bases and J by 3 bases, with 10 bases of the junction left unmatched. This specimen comes from a study of CD4 T cells in relation to SARS-CoV-2 and coronaviruses. Across the whole study: The negative reference was HIV-1 Nef peptide pool or peptide-free culture. Study-wide points: Each donor contributed either pre-pandemic or post-infection samples, not both.

The unexposed donors gave CD4+ T cells in about 2010-2019, prior to COVID-19. Isolation of CD4+ T cells took place after approximately 10 days in culture. Cultures held some 2.1 million PBMCs per well with approximately 10 IU/ml IL-2. On days 3 and 7, cultures got half fresh IL-2 medium. TCRdb's copy holds only in-frame clones and misses some; the assay was immunoSEQ multiplex PCR. The sample yields almost 30,000 clones, over 75% seen once. The chain links TRBV5-8 to TRBJ2-3; 8 bases are shared with TRBD2. Sequencing was performed on CD4+ T cells from PBMCs, cultured in vitro. The source is a human donor in good health. CDR3 DNA sequence: TGTGCCAGCAGCCCCGGGACTAGTGTGGAAACAGATACGCAGTATTTT. Translated, it gives CASSPGTSVETDTQYF.